A single sample is the source of the 6 T cell receptor beta chains below, sequenced in a study of T cell repertoires in cytomegalovirus infection. A single record per CDR3 protein comes from TCRdb applying MiXCR to the reads. Here the sample spans about 770,000 distinct CDR3 sequences, about 29% being singletons. No antigen has been identified for these receptors. Source: cultured CD8+ T cells from PBMCs, taken from culture after CMV antigen stimulation. The source of these receptors is a human donor in good health (CMV status not recorded). Some clones in this sample may be carry-over from other donors' samples.

J is TRBJ1-1 and V is TRBV13, with a tentative D call TRBD1 (5 bases). The germline gives CDR1 PRHDT, CDR2 FYEKMQ (reference sequence). With 5 bases removed from V and 4 bases from J, the gap between germline ends came to 14 bases. The CDR3 length is 14 residues. In DNA, the CDR3 is TGTGCCAGCAGCCAAGGACGTAGGGGCACTGAAGCTTTCTTT. Its protein is CASSQGRRGTEAFF.

This clonotype was counted many times. J is TRBJ1-3 and V is TRBV5-8; TRBD1 is a possible D gene (5 bases). CDR3 length: 18 residues. V lost 0 bases and J 4 bases, leaving 20 bases between the germline ends. Germline lookup yields CDR1 SGHTS and CDR2 YDEGEE. CDR3 sequence: CASSLGQGSTIVGNTIYF. CDR3 DNA: TGTGCCAGCAGCTTGGGCCAGGGTAGTACAATCGTCGGAAACACCATATATTTT.

The chain carries TRBV28 and TRBJ1-3, with a possible D match to TRBD1 (5 bases). V was trimmed by 5 bases and J by 0 bases, leaving 14 bases between them. This CDR3 comprises 16 residues. CDR1 is MDHEN and CDR2 is SYDVKM in the germline V gene. The CDR3 DNA follows: TGTGCCAGCAGTGTTATTGGGGGGTTCTCTGGAAACACCATATATTTT. Its translation is CASSVIGGFSGNTIYF.

The V gene is TRBV27, the J gene TRBJ1-6; no definite D call. Germline V gene lookup returns CDR1 MNHEY and CDR2 SMNVEV (reference sequence). The length of the CDR3 is 13 residues. The V gene lost 7 bases and the J gene lost 1 base, with 5 bases spanning the gap. The CDR3 here is CASMRSYNSPLHF. The CDR3, as DNA: TGTGCCAGCATGCGGTCCTATAATTCACCCCTCCACTTT.

This clonotype was recorded many times. J is TRBJ2-7 and V is TRBV7-8; maybe TRBD1 (6 bases). This CDR3 has 17 amino acids. Germline V gives CDR1 SGHVS, CDR2 FQNEAQ. Trimming removed 3 bases from V and 4 bases from J, with 22 bases in between. The CDR3 region has the DNA TGTGCCAGCAGCTTCTCGGACAGCCTTGGATTGCAGTACGAGCAGTACGTC. Translating it yields CASSFSDSLGLQYEQYV.

This clonotype was detected only a few times. This chain uses TRBV20-1 with TRBJ1-2, with TRBD1 as a possible D gene (6 bases). Trimming stripped 3 bases from V and 4 bases from J, with 15 bases between. Germline values: CDR1 DFQATT, CDR2 SNEGSKA (reference sequence). This CDR3 has 14 amino acids. The chain's CDR3 is CSASEGGRAYGYTF. The CDR3 coding sequence is TGCAGTGCTAGTGAGGGGGGCAGAGCCTATGGCTACACCTTC.